This T cell receptor beta chain was found in a study of shared clonotypes between healthy human individuals. The sorted-subset replicate PCRs were given roughly 190 ng DNA, which is some 29,000 T cell genomes. Assay used: immunoSEQ multiplex PCR; TCRdb lists only in-frame clones, some missing. The sample has about 700,000 clones; just over 90% are singletons. Naive CD8 cells comprised CD45RO-negative, CCR7-positively selected cells, excluding terminally differentiated effector memory CD45RA+ cells. V was clipped by 0 bases and J by 11 bases, with 14 bases between them. Germline V gene lookup returns CDR1 SGDLS and CDR2 YYNGEE. The CDR3 totals 13 residues.

What was sequenced was naive CD8+ T cells sorted from blood. The sequence was obtained from a man younger than 40 in good health. The chain carries TRBV9 and TRBJ2-5; D may be TRBD1 or TRBD2 (5 bases each). CDR3 region: CASSVAPGSEQYF. CDR3 DNA sequence: TGTGCCAGCAGCGTAGCTCCAGGGAGTGAGCAGTACTTC.